The text below deals with one TCR beta chain. Its antigen is still unknown. No qualities accompany the bases; no much larger clone lies one base away. This specimen belongs to a study of glioma-infiltrating T cells after dendritic cell vaccination (dated by TCRdb to 2016 to 2018). General notes on the study: Of the approximately 15 glioblastoma patients in the cohort, all drawn from Phase I and II dendritic cell vaccination trials, 9 were newly diagnosed and 6 had recurrent disease. The vaccine consisted of monocyte-derived dendritic cells cultured less than 9 days with IL-4 and GM-CSF, then pulsed overnight with autologous tumor lysate. Patients received autologous tumor lysate-pulsed dendritic cell vaccination between about 2002 and 2013. TCR sequencing metrics, including TIL content and tumor-blood repertoire overlap, were correlated with survival after dendritic cell vaccination. Each patient got three intradermal injections of the dendritic cell vaccine, spaced at biweekly intervals, in the arm below the axilla. In glioblastoma patients vaccinated with dendritic cells, deep sequencing of TCR beta CDR3 regions served to measure the amount of tumor-infiltrating lymphocytes and to compare repertoires between tumor and blood. General conclusions and limits of the study: The cohort was small and heterogeneous, with few patients having full blood and tumor sets and even fewer initial-recurrent tumor pairs. Higher estimated pretreatment TIL content predicted longer time to progression and overall survival after dendritic cell vaccination. The three-group TCR overlap response model was described as speculative and requiring prospective validation. No direct relationship between TCR clonality and survival was found, suggesting a diverse polyclonal response may matter.

Selection of patients required sufficient residual fresh-frozen tumor tissue and over two years of available survival data. Although molecular status otherwise differed among the glioblastoma patients, no patient had an isocitrate dehydrogenase mutation. PBMC were collected before vaccination, two weeks after the third vaccination, and at tumor progression when it occurred. The Qiagen DNeasy Blood extraction Kit was used for extraction of genomic DNA. TCRB CDR3 regions were amplified from around 2.1 ug genomic DNA, or all available DNA if less, using the immunoSEQ assay. The multiplex PCR employed 60 forward primers targeting TCR V beta segments and 13 reverse primers targeting J beta segments. To estimate the number of reads per starting template, synthetic control templates were added to each sample at limiting dilution. Reads of 87 bp were generated by sequencing on the Illumina HiSeq System. The original pipeline was this. To remove PCR and sequencing errors, closely related sequences were merged with a nearest neighbor algorithm. TCR overlap was defined as the percentage of unique tumor TCR beta sequences that were also present in the same patient's peripheral blood. TCRdb limited this immuneACCESS table to in-frame rearrangements with V and J called. A share of clones is missing; checked studies link under half to unresolved V genes, and the rest is unexplained. V, J and clone size are those of that table, while D and trimming were read from the DNA. The table for this sample lists about 67,000 clones; around 81% of them were counted only once. The ten most abundant clones make up 7.9% of the sample.

A distance of 11 bases separates the germline ends of V and J, which lose 3 bases and 0 bases respectively. CDR1 MRHNA and CDR2 SNTAGT were looked up in the germline V gene. The CDR3 runs 15 residues from the cysteine to the phenylalanine. Left in the record is the CDR3 DNA by itself, 45 bases read in frame from the first base. The rearranged segments are TRBV6-4 and TRBJ1-2; a tentative D call is TRBD1 (5 bases match). Sequences were derived from blood, sampled before dendritic cell vaccination. The source is a human donor with glioblastoma. The CDR3 is CASSDTTGSNYGYTF. The DNA sequence is given as TGTGCCAGCAGTGATACTACAGGATCTAACTATGGCTACACCTTC.